These T cell receptor beta chains were read from a single sample in a study of breast tumors, draining lymph nodes, adjacent tissues. TCRdb processed the multiplex PCR reads anew with MiXCR; each CDR3 protein has one entry. This sample carries 200,000 to 300,000 distinct CDR3 sequences, around 30% of them seen once, and the ten largest clones take roughly 1.1%. Sequenced input: axillary lymph node tissue. Receptors were obtained from a female donor with breast cancer. Some clones in this sample may be carry-over from other donors' samples. Each CDR3 is given with its conserved first and last residue. A D gene is named only where the DNA matches it firmly. Not every row has a clone size; where given, it reads once, few, many or a size class.

J gene,clone size,D gene,CDR3 length,V gene,CDR3 protein,CDR3 DNA
TRBJ1-2,.,.,17,TRBV5-5,CASSPMFTGFLSNGYTF,TGCGCCAGCAGCCCCATGTTCACAGGCTTCTTGTCCAATGGCTACACCTTC
TRBJ2-2,many,.,15,TRBV5-6,CASSLRATNTGELFF,TGTGCCAGCAGCTTGCGGGCTACGAACACCGGGGAGCTGTTTTTT
TRBJ2-1,.,.,15,TRBV3-1,CASSQDLGLHNEQFF,TGTGCCAGCAGCCAAGATTTAGGACTGCACAATGAGCAGTTCTTC
TRBJ1-1,.,.,19,TRBV9,CASSVGGVAAVRGNTEAFF,TGTGCCAGCAGCGTAGGAGGAGTGGCAGCCGTCAGGGGGAACACTGAAGCTTTCTTT
TRBJ2-2,many,.,18,TRBV20-1,CSARDALSGAANTGELFF,TGCAGTGCTAGAGATGCCCTGAGCGGAGCGGCGAACACCGGGGAGCTGTTTTTT
TRBJ2-2,few,TRBD2,15,TRBV19,CASRAGGPNTGELFF,TGTGCCAGTAGGGCGGGAGGGCCGAACACCGGGGAGCTGTTTTTT
TRBJ2-1,many,.,15,TRBV20-1,CSARDGSRSYNEQFF,TGCAGTGCTAGAGATGGTTCCCGCTCCTACAATGAGCAGTTCTTC
TRBJ1-2,many,.,17,TRBV12-5,CASGLVPGQSLNYGYTF,TGTGCTAGTGGTTTGGTACCTGGACAATCTTTAAACTATGGCTACACCTTC
TRBJ2-3,many,TRBD2,16,TRBV5-6,CASSFRLAPSTDTQYF,TGTGCCAGCAGCTTCAGACTAGCGCCTAGCACAGATACGCAGTATTTT
TRBJ2-1,.,.,13,TRBV13,CASSLGAPDEQFF,TGTGCCAGCAGCTTAGGAGCTCCCGATGAGCAGTTCTTC
TRBJ2-6,.,TRBD1,17,TRBV6-5,CASRRPGQHSGANVLTF,TGTGCCAGCAGGCGCCCGGGACAGCACTCTGGGGCCAACGTCCTGACTTTC
TRBJ2-3,many,.,16,TRBV7-9,CASSLGVAPLRDTQYF,TGTGCCAGCAGCTTAGGAGTAGCCCCTCTAAGAGATACGCAGTATTTT
TRBJ1-5,.,TRBD1,14,TRBV30,CAWSVQGPNQPQHF,TGTGCCTGGAGTGTACAGGGGCCCAATCAGCCCCAGCATTTT
TRBJ2-2,.,TRBD1,14,TRBV7-2,CASSDRTGSGELFF,TGTGCCAGCAGCGATAGGACAGGGTCCGGGGAGCTGTTTTTT
TRBJ2-5,.,TRBD1,12,TRBV29-1,CSSPGGRETRYF,TGCAGCTCACCAGGGGGCAGGGAGACCCGGTACTTC
TRBJ2-3,few,.,12,TRBV6-1,CASSEGAHTQYF,TGTGCCAGCAGTGAAGGGGCACATACGCAGTATTTT
TRBJ1-1,.,.,15,TRBV10-2,CASSVVQGGVTEAFF,TGCGCCAGCAGTGTGGTACAGGGAGGGGTAACTGAAGCTTTCTTT
TRBJ2-1,many,.,11,TRBV20-1,CSATDRNEQFF,TGCAGTGCGACCGACCGTAATGAGCAGTTCTTC
TRBJ2-1,few,TRBD2,14,TRBV20-1,CSARAGTRVSEQFF,TGCAGTGCTAGAGCCGGGACTAGAGTATCTGAGCAGTTCTTC
TRBJ2-7,.,.,15,TRBV6-2/TRBV6-3,CASSYRLVGAYEQYF,TGTGCCAGCAGTTACCGGTTAGTGGGGGCCTACGAGCAGTACTTC
TRBJ2-5,.,TRBD2,16,TRBV7-6,CASSRRLAGPQETQYF,TGTGCCAGCAGCCGACGACTAGCGGGGCCCCAAGAGACCCAGTACTTC
TRBJ2-7,many,.,13,TRBV5-1,CASSLEWGGEQYF,TGCGCCAGCAGCTTGGAGTGGGGAGGAGAGCAGTACTTC
TRBJ1-2,many,TRBD1,14,TRBV24-1,CATSASGTAYGYTF,TGTGCCACCAGTGCCTCCGGGACAGCATATGGCTACACCTTC
TRBJ2-1,many,.,12,TRBV12-3/TRBV12-4,CASSFGYNEQFF,TGTGCCAGCAGTTTCGGATACAATGAGCAGTTCTTC
TRBJ1-6,many,.,14,TRBV12-3/TRBV12-4,CASSYGTRNSPLHF,TGTGCCAGCAGCTACGGGACTAGAAATTCACCCCTCCACTTT
TRBJ2-1,.,TRBD2,15,TRBV19,CASRRGGAHYNEQFF,TGTGCCAGTAGGCGCGGGGGGGCACACTACAATGAGCAGTTCTTC
TRBJ2-1,few,TRBD2,16,TRBV6-5,CASSYISSGRSNEQFF,TGTGCCAGCAGTTACATTTCTAGCGGGAGGAGCAATGAGCAGTTCTTC
TRBJ2-1,many,TRBD1,16,TRBV5-1,CASSGTGGKGHNEQFF,TGCGCCAGCTCCGGGACAGGGGGCAAGGGACACAATGAGCAGTTCTTC
TRBJ1-2,many,TRBD1,15,TRBV13,CASSTWDRGVYGYTF,TGTGCCAGCAGCACATGGGACAGGGGGGTTTATGGCTACACCTTC
TRBJ2-5,.,.,12,TRBV7-9,CASSGSRETQYF,TGTGCCAGCAGTGGTAGTAGAGAGACCCAGTACTTC
TRBJ2-7,few,.,13,TRBV6-5,CASSYRGAYEQYF,TGTGCCAGCAGTTACAGGGGCGCCTACGAGCAGTACTTC
TRBJ1-6,many,.,19,TRBV19,CASSNGAPGRASYNSPLHF,TGTGCCAGTAGTAACGGGGCCCCCGGGCGGGCCTCCTATAATTCACCCCTCCACTTT
TRBJ2-5,many,TRBD2,14,TRBV4-1,CASRGLAGEETQYF,TGCGCCAGCAGGGGACTAGCGGGAGAGGAGACCCAGTACTTC
TRBJ2-7,many,TRBD1,15,TRBV12-5,CASGLAGQGVYEQYF,TGTGCTAGTGGTTTGGCGGGACAGGGGGTGTACGAGCAGTACTTC
TRBJ2-1,few,TRBD2,15,TRBV27,CATRFGGSSYNEQFF,TGTGCCACCCGTTTCGGCGGGAGTTCCTACAATGAGCAGTTCTTC
TRBJ2-7,many,.,13,TRBV15,CATSRVPNYEQYF,TGTGCCACCAGCAGAGTTCCAAACTACGAGCAGTACTTC
TRBJ2-5,many,.,15,TRBV7-8,CASSPPGGRAETQYF,TGTGCCAGCAGCCCCCCCGGAGGAAGGGCAGAGACCCAGTACTTC
TRBJ2-1,many,TRBD2,13,TRBV20-1,CSARSSGRVWQFF,TGCAGTGCTAGATCGAGCGGGAGGGTGTGGCAGTTCTTC
TRBJ2-5,many,TRBD1,14,TRBV2,CASRRGQGIETQYF,TGTGCCAGTAGGAGGGGACAGGGTATCGAGACCCAGTACTTC
TRBJ2-3,.,TRBD2,15,TRBV7-9,CASSLGREAVDTQYF,TGTGCCAGCAGCCTGGGGCGGGAGGCCGTAGATACGCAGTATTTT
TRBJ2-6,many,TRBD2,17,TRBV20-1,CSASRLAGASGANVLTF,TGCAGTGCTAGCAGACTAGCGGGAGCTTCTGGGGCCAACGTCCTGACTTTC
TRBJ2-2,.,.,12,TRBV27,CASSLFTGEPFF,TGTGCCAGCAGTCTTTTCACCGGGGAGCCGTTTTTT
TRBJ2-7,many,.,14,TRBV7-2,CASSSPGRSYEQYF,TGTGCCAGCAGCTCGCCGGGCAGGTCATACGAGCAGTACTTC
TRBJ1-2,many,.,12,TRBV2,CTWTESNYGYTF,TGTACATGGACCGAATCTAACTATGGCTACACCTTC
TRBJ2-1,many,.,13,TRBV20-1,CSARDQWYNEQFF,TGCAGTGCTAGAGACCAATGGTACAATGAGCAGTTCTTC
TRBJ2-5,many,.,12,TRBV20-1,CSARTVQETQYF,TGCAGTGCTAGGACGGTGCAAGAGACCCAGTACTTC
TRBJ2-1,many,TRBD2,14,TRBV11-3,CASRLTSGDNEQFF,TGTGCCAGCAGGCTAACTAGCGGAGACAATGAGCAGTTCTTC
TRBJ1-6,many,TRBD1,15,TRBV6-6,CASSYSGTGNSPLHF,TGTGCCAGCAGTTACTCTGGGACAGGCAATTCACCCCTCCACTTT
TRBJ2-2,once,TRBD1,13,TRBV29-1,CSVVSGGTGELFF,TGCAGCGTAGTTTCAGGGGGCACCGGGGAGCTGTTTTTT
TRBJ1-3,.,.,17,TRBV4-1,CASSQDSGRFPGNTIYF,TGCGCCAGCAGCCAAGATTCCGGAAGGTTCCCTGGAAACACCATATATTTT
TRBJ2-1,many,TRBD2,16,TRBV7-2,CASSRGQGLAGHEQFF,TGTGCCAGCAGCCGGGGTCAGGGACTAGCGGGCCATGAGCAGTTCTTC
TRBJ2-7,.,.,15,TRBV30,CAWRPVAILGYEQYF,TGTGCCTGGAGACCCGTGGCGATACTAGGCTACGAGCAGTACTTC
TRBJ2-3,.,TRBD2,18,TRBV28,CASSLWIAGGPGTDTQYF,TGTGCCAGCAGTTTATGGATAGCGGGAGGGCCTGGCACAGATACGCAGTATTTT
TRBJ1-2,many,.,15,TRBV5-1,CASSPGTGTVWGYTF,TGCGCCAGCAGCCCAGGGACTGGGACCGTCTGGGGCTACACCTTC
TRBJ2-7,few,.,13,TRBV6-5,CASSYSAWYEQYF,TGTGCCAGCAGTTACTCGGCCTGGTACGAGCAGTACTTC
TRBJ2-1,.,TRBD2,16,TRBV6-5,CASRPRAGLGEGEQFF,TGTGCCAGCAGGCCAAGGGCGGGATTGGGGGAGGGTGAGCAGTTCTTC
TRBJ2-1,many,TRBD2,13,TRBV11-3,CASDIAGHNEQFF,TGTGCGTCGGACATAGCGGGCCACAATGAGCAGTTCTTC